One sample yielded the 30 T cell receptor beta chains listed below, sequenced in a study of blood T cell repertoires in COVID-19. Profiled with immunoSEQ multiplex PCR; TCRdb holds only in-frame clones, not every one. Counted here are tens of thousands of clones, about nine tenths occurring once; the ten biggest clones make up roughly a tenth. The specimen was peripheral blood. These receptors all come from a human donor in a cohort sampled during active COVID-19.

The V and J genes are TRBV29-1 and TRBJ2-7; unclear D gene. Trimming removed 0 bases at V and 2 bases at J, with 8 bases between. CDR3 length: 13 amino acids. Germline CDR1 SQVTM, CDR2 ANQGSEA. The CDR3 region is CSVEDPYAYEQYF. DNA for the CDR3: TGCAGCGTTGAAGATCCCTACGCCTACGAGCAGTACTTC.

The V gene is TRBV3-1 (or the pseudogene TRBV3-2), the J gene TRBJ2-3, with 9 bases lining up with TRBD2. CDR3 size: 18 residues. CDR1 LGHDT and CDR2 YNNKEL come from the germline V gene (reference sequence). V lost 0 bases and J lost 3; bases outside the gene matches: 10. The CDR3 DNA sequence: TGTGCCAGCAGCCAAGAGCCGGCGGGAGGGGACCAAACAGATACGCAGTATTTT. It translates to CASSQEPAGGDQTDTQYF.

This chain links TRBV19 with TRBJ2-7, with 8 bases lining up with TRBD1. Losses at the gene ends were 9 bases for V and 7 bases for J; bases not matched to a gene: 17. The CDR3 runs to 15 residues. The germline gives CDR1 LNHDA, CDR2 SQIVND (reference sequence). As DNA, the CDR3 is TGTGCCAGCGGCGACAGCTCGACAGGGGTCTATGAGCAGTACTTC. It translates to CASGDSSTGVYEQYF. Filled out from reference TRBV19 and TRBJ2-7, the complete variable domain reads DGGITQSPKYLFRKEGQNVTLSCEQNLNHDAMYWYRQDPGQGLRLIYYSQIVNDFQKGDIAEGYSVSREKKESFPLTVTSAQKNPTAFYLCASGDSSTGVYEQYFGPGTRLTVT.

The chain couples TRBV24-1 to TRBJ2-3; 8 bases match TRBD1. Losses at the gene ends were 3 bases for V and 2 bases for J; bases not matched to a gene: 9. The CDR3 has 17 residues. Germline-derived CDR1 and CDR2 are KGHDR and SFDVKD. CDR3 DNA: TGTGCCACCAGTGATCCAGGGACAGGAGGAATCACAGATACGCAGTATTTT. Its translation is CATSDPGTGGITDTQYF.

The chain has TRBV24-1 and TRBJ2-3, with unresolved D. CDR1 and CDR2 (germline): KGHDR, SFDVKD. V was trimmed by 8 bases and J by 0 bases, leaving 8 bases between them. The CDR3 consists of 13 residues. The CDR3 loop is CATKSVSTDTQYF. The DNA for the CDR3 is TGTGCCACCAAGTCAGTCAGCACAGATACGCAGTATTTT.

Remarks on this clone: Additional DNA sequences in this sample encode the identical CDR3. V usage is TRBV3-1 (or the pseudogene TRBV3-2) and J usage is TRBJ2-5; 14 bases map to TRBD2. The CDR3 extends over 16 amino acids. Germline assignment: CDR1 LGHDT and CDR2 YNNKEL (reference sequence). J was trimmed by 4 bases and V by 1 base; bases with no gene match: 2. CDR3 in DNA: TGTGCCAGCAGCCAAGGGACTAGCGGGAGGTTAGAGACCCAGTACTTC. It translates to CASSQGTSGRLETQYF.

This clone was counted only a few times. V is TRBV10-3 and J is TRBJ2-3; D might be TRBD2 (5 bases). The CDR3 contains 16 residues. Trimming shortened V by 5 bases and J by 4 bases, and 19 bases separated the two germline ends. Looked up from germline, CDR1 is ENHRY and CDR2 is SYGVKD. CDR3 sequence reads: CAISSSGLPVADTQYF. The CDR3 coding sequence is TGTGCCATCAGTTCTAGTGGACTCCCCGTCGCAGATACGCAGTATTTT.

There are many counts of this clone. The V gene is TRBV6-1, the J gene TRBJ2-3, with 11 bases lining up with TRBD1. The CDR3 runs to 15 residues. Germline loops: CDR1 MNHNS, CDR2 SASEGT. After removal of 1 base from V and 10 bases from J, the junction contained 7 bases not matched to a gene. The DNA for the CDR3 is TGTGCCAGCAGTGAAGGGACAGGGGGCGCGGAGGCGCAGTATTTT. It yields the protein CASSEGTGGAEAQYF.

The J gene is TRBJ1-5, the V gene TRBV19, with 10 nucleotides matching TRBD1. CDR3 length: 15 amino acids. The germline CDR1 and CDR2 sequences are LNHDA and SQIVND (reference sequence). The V segment lost 8 bases and the J segment 0 bases; nucleotides outside the gene matches: 4. The DNA of the CDR3 is TGTGCCAGTGGACAGGGGGGTTATAGCAATCAGCCCCAGCATTTT. Its protein is CASGQGGYSNQPQHF.

In its sample, this clone was seen a few times. The chain couples TRBV4-3 to TRBJ1-3; D uncertain. Germline assignment: CDR1 LGHNA and CDR2 YSLEER. V was clipped by 0 bases and J by 0 bases, with 15 bases between them. There are 18 residues in the CDR3. The CDR3 DNA follows: TGCGCCAGCAGCCAAGATCTCCCACGCACTGGCTCTGGAAACACCATATATTTT. Translated: CASSQDLPRTGSGNTIYF.

The chain links TRBV11-2 to TRBJ2-2; 16 positions match TRBD2. J was trimmed by 3 bases and V by 3 bases; bases with no gene match: 1. CDR3 length: 17 residues. In germline, CDR1 is SGHAT, CDR2 FQNNGV. CDR3 sequence: CASSLGLAGGDTGELFF. CDR3 nucleotide sequence: TGTGCCAGCAGCTTGGGACTAGCGGGAGGGGACACCGGGGAGCTGTTTTTT.

This sequence joins TRBV28 and TRBJ2-7; D perhaps matches TRBD1 (6 bases). The CDR3 loop spans 15 amino acids. The V end was cut by 5 bases, the J end by 0 bases, with 14 bases between. Looked up from germline, CDR1 is MDHEN and CDR2 is SYDVKM. In nucleotides, the CDR3 is TGTGCCAGCAGTCCACAGGGTCCCCTCTCCTACGAGCAGTACTTC. It yields the protein CASSPQGPLSYEQYF.

The chain employs TRBV27 and TRBJ2-2; 9 positions agree with TRBD1. The trim removed 4 bases at V and 6 bases at J, leaving 6 bases unmatched. CDR1 and CDR2 from the germline V gene are MNHEY and SMNVEV (reference sequence). This CDR3 contains 15 residues. The CDR3 DNA is TGTGCCAGCAGTTCCGGGACAGGGTCTTCCGGGGAGCTGTTTTTT. It translates to CASSSGTGSSGELFF.

V and J are TRBV16 and TRBJ2-5, with 8 positions matching TRBD1. The CDR3 loop spans 16 amino acids. J was trimmed by 6 bases and V by 0 bases; bases with no gene match: 9. Germline V gene sequence: CDR1 KGHSY, CDR2 FQNENV. CDR3 coding DNA: TGTGCCAGCAGCCAATCGACGGACAGGGAGAAGAAGACCCAGTACTTC. Protein sequence: CASSQSTDREKKTQYF.

This sequence joins TRBV28 and TRBJ1-6, with 7 bases aligning to TRBD1. This CDR3 is 15 amino acids long. Trimming removed 5 bases from V and 8 bases from J; junction bases left unmatched: 9. Germline CDR1 reads MDHEN; CDR2 reads SYDVKM. This chain's CDR3 is CASSPGGKVYSPLHF. DNA of the CDR3: TGTGCCAGCAGTCCAGGGGGGAAGGTTTATTCACCCCTCCACTTT.

The chain combines TRBV9 with TRBJ2-1; 13 nucleotides match TRBD2. From germline, CDR1 is SGDLS and CDR2 YYNGEE. After removal of 4 bases from V and 8 bases from J, the junction contained 12 bases not matched to a gene. This CDR3 comprises 17 residues. CDR3 residues: CASSPGLAGIFMDEQFF. In DNA, the CDR3 is TGTGCCAGCAGCCCGGGACTAGCGGGAATTTTTATGGATGAGCAGTTCTTC.

The chain has TRBV10-1 and TRBJ2-5; maybe TRBD1 (6 bases). This CDR3 contains 19 residues. V was trimmed by 8 bases and J by 2 bases, leaving 30 bases between them. CDR1 is WNHNN and CDR2 is SYGVQD in the germline V gene (reference sequence). The DNA of the CDR3 is TGCGCCAGCGCAGGGGAAGGGTTGCGCGAGGTTTATGATCAAGAGACCCAGTACTTC. It is translated as CASAGEGLREVYDQETQYF.

V usage is TRBV5-1 and J usage is TRBJ2-5; 12 bases line up with TRBD1. The CDR3 is made up of 16 amino acids. Germline CDR1 SGHRS, CDR2 YFSETQ. Losses at the gene ends were 4 bases for V and 5 bases for J; bases not matched to a gene: 9. CDR3 coding DNA: TGCGCCAGCAGCAAGCCCGGGACAGGGGGCGGGGAGACCCAGTACTTC. Its translation: CASSKPGTGGGETQYF.

This chain links TRBV11-1 with TRBJ2-2; 13 bases agree with TRBD2. Per germline, CDR1 SGHAT and CDR2 FQDESV (reference sequence). This CDR3 spans 15 amino acids. V trimming: 5 bases; J trimming: 6 bases; junction bases outside the gene matches: 3. For the CDR3, the DNA is TGTGCCAGCAGCACCGGGACTAGCGGGGCCGGGGAGCTGTTTTTT. It encodes CASSTGTSGAGELFF.

This clone has just one count. The genes are TRBV10-3 and TRBJ2-7; perhaps TRBD1 as D (6 bases). The CDR3 totals 16 residues. The ends were cut back, 10 bases at V and 0 bases at J, with 22 bases in the middle. Germline V lookup: CDR1 ENHRY, CDR2 SYGVKD. The CDR3 region is CATLGQIGDSSYEQYF. The CDR3, as DNA: TGTGCCACCCTCGGACAGATCGGCGACAGCTCCTACGAGCAGTACTTC.

The rearrangement uses TRBV7-8 and TRBJ2-2; D gene unclear. The length of the CDR3 is 14 residues. V was clipped by 3 bases and J by 0 bases, with 5 bases between them. Germline assignment: CDR1 SGHVS and CDR2 FQNEAQ. The CDR3 loop is CASSFNTNTGELFF. The CDR3 nucleotides read TGTGCCAGCAGCTTCAACACGAACACCGGGGAGCTGTTTTTT.

The V call is TRBV15, the J call TRBJ2-5, with 10 bases fitting TRBD2. This CDR3 region has 16 residues. With 1 base clipped from V and 5 bases from J, the junction kept 7 bases outside the gene matches. Germline V gives CDR1 LNHNV, CDR2 YYDKDF (reference sequence). CDR3 nucleotides: TGTGCCACCAGCAGAGCTAGCGGGAGTATCGGTGAGACCCAGTACTTC. This sequence encodes CATSRASGSIGETQYF.

The rearrangement joins TRBV18 to TRBJ2-7; 8 positions agree with TRBD1. The CDR3 sequence is 15 residues long. V lost 0 bases to trimming and J lost 3 bases; unmatched junction nucleotides: 4. The germline CDR1 and CDR2 sequences are KGHSH and LQKENI. The CDR3 loop reads CASSPPSRGLYEQYF. CDR3 nucleotide sequence: TGTGCCAGCTCACCACCGAGCAGGGGGCTCTACGAGCAGTACTTC.

The chain carries TRBV14 and TRBJ1-5; D gene unclear. The CDR3 sequence is 17 residues long. Trimming pared 1 base from V and 0 bases from J, leaving 13 bases between. The germline V gene has CDR1 SGHDN and CDR2 FVKESK. The CDR3 DNA is TGTGCCAGCAGCCAAGTGGAGGGCTCCTATAGCAATCAGCCCCAGCATTTT. Its translation is CASSQVEGSYSNQPQHF.

V usage is TRBV5-1 and J usage is TRBJ1-4; 8 nucleotides match TRBD1. The V gene end was trimmed by 5 bases and the J gene end by 6 bases; junction bases not matched to a gene: 6. Germline V CDR1 and CDR2: SGHRS, YFSETQ. This CDR3 has 14 amino acids. CDR3 nucleotide sequence: TGCGCCAGCAGTACCGGACAGGGCGATGAAAAACTGTTTTTT. Protein sequence: CASSTGQGDEKLFF.

The rearrangement joins TRBV5-4 to TRBJ2-4; a possible D gene is TRBD1 (6 bases). Trimming pared 5 bases from V and 4 bases from J, leaving 13 bases between. The CDR3 runs 14 residues. The germline V gene encodes CDR1 SGHNT and CDR2 YYREEE (reference sequence). The CDR3 DNA is TGTGCCAGCAGTTATCGGGACACGAAAAACATTCAGTACTTC. This gives the protein CASSYRDTKNIQYF.

V and J are TRBV6-5 and TRBJ1-2, with 8 bases lining up with TRBD1. The germline V gene encodes CDR1 MNHEY and CDR2 SVGAGI. The CDR3 has 15 amino acids. The ends lost 1 base at V and 5 bases at J; junction bases unmatched: 6. Here the CDR3 DNA reads TGTGCCAGCAGTTACTTACAGGGGGTTGGATATGGCTACACCTTC. It is translated as CASSYLQGVGYGYTF.

This chain uses TRBV6-2 or TRBV6-3 with TRBJ2-7, with 12 nucleotides matching TRBD2. Germline V gives CDR1 MNHEY, CDR2 SVGEGT. Trimming at V came to 2 bases and at J to 6 bases, leaving 8 bases not matched to a gene. This CDR3 is built from 16 residues. The CDR3 DNA follows: TGTGCCAGCAGTTACCAACTAGCGGGAGGACTTGGCGAGCAGTACTTC. The encoded protein is CASSYQLAGGLGEQYF.

The chain has TRBV5-4 and TRBJ2-1; tentative D call: TRBD2 (5 bases). The CDR3 loop spans 13 amino acids. Germline CDR1 SGHNT, CDR2 YYREEE (reference sequence). V lost 2 bases, J lost 5 bases, and 8 bases lay in between. The DNA for the CDR3 is TGTGCCAGCAGCTTCGGACTTGACAATGAGCAGTTCTTC. Translated, it gives CASSFGLDNEQFF.

This sequence joins TRBV5-1 and TRBJ1-1; no firm D call. This CDR3 is 14 amino acids long. V was clipped by 0 bases and J by 5 bases, with 11 bases between them. Germline V gene data show CDR1 as SGHRS and CDR2 as YFSETQ. The CDR3 sequence is CASSLEVGRTEAFF. CDR3 nucleotides: TGCGCCAGCAGCTTGGAAGTGGGGAGGACTGAAGCTTTCTTT.